This TCR beta chain was recorded in a study of post-analysis software for immune sequencing data. Study overall: Clinical courses comprised relapsing-remitting, secondary progressive and progressive-relapsing multiple sclerosis.

General study findings and limits: Significantly decreased normalized Chao1 diversity was recorded for multiple sclerosis patients relative to controls. Five or six TRBV segments appeared more often in patients than in controls, and TRBV5-6, TRBV5-1 and TRBV20-1 were among these.

Unique-molecular-identifier-tagged TCR beta cDNA libraries were used. MiXCR, applied by TCRdb to the PCR reads, yields one record per CDR3 protein. There are roughly 150,000 distinct CDR3 sequences in the sample; roughly 35% occur only once, and 25% to 35% lies in the top ten. In regard to this clonotype: Its antigen is not known.

Germline lookup yields CDR1 SGHTA and CDR2 FQGNSA. V lost 3 bases to trimming and J lost 7 bases, with 15 bases between them. This CDR3 contains 14 residues. The receptor was isolated from a girl aged 5-17 years with multiple sclerosis. Sequenced here: blood, sampled after autologous hematopoietic stem cell transplantation. The chain links TRBV7-2 to TRBJ2-5; possibly TRBD2 for D (5 bases). The CDR3 nucleotides are TGTGCCAGCAGCTTCGGACTGGGCCCCGCGACCCAGTACTTC. This encodes CASSFGLGPATQYF.